This T cell receptor beta chain comes out of a study of T cells in tuberculosis. The wider study: This South African cohort compared adolescents with or without latent tuberculosis against adults with active tuberculosis.

Using immunoSEQ multiplex PCR, the repertoire was profiled, and TCRdb retains in-frame clones only, with some absent. The profile shows approximately 20,000 clones, around 97% of them singletons. CDR1 is SGHTA and CDR2 is FQGNSA in the germline V gene. The CDR3 is 14 residues long. With 2 bases removed from V and 8 bases from J, the gap between germline ends came to 13 bases. The sequenced sample consisted of PBMCs. V is TRBV7-2 and J is TRBJ1-3; D is perhaps TRBD1 (6 bases). This TCR derives from a donor aged 10-29 years with latent tuberculosis or without tuberculosis infection. The CDR3 DNA follows: TGTGCCAGCAGCTTACAACGCAGGGGCGACACCATATATTTT. This codes for CASSLQRRGDTIYF.